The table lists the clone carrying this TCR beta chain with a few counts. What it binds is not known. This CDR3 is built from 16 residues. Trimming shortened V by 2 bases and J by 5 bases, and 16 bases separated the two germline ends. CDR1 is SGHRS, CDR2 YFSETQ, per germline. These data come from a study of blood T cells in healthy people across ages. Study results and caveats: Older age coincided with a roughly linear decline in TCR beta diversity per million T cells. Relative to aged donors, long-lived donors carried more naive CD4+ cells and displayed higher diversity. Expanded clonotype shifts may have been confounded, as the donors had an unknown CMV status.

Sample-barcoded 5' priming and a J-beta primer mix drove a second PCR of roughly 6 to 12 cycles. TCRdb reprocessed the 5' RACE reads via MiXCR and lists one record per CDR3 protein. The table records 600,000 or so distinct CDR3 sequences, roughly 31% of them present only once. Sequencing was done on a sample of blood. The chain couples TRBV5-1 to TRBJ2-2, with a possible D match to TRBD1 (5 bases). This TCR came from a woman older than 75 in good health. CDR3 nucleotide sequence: TGCGCCAGCAGCTTCAATCAAGAAACAGGAACCGGGGAGCTGTTTTTT. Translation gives CASSFNQETGTGELFF. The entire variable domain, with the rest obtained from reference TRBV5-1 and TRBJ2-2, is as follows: KAGVTQTPRYLIKTRGQQVTLSCSPISGHRSVSWYQQTPGQGLQFLFEYFSETQRNKGNFPGRFSGRQFSNSRSEMNVSTLELGDSALYLCASSFNQETGTGELFFGEGSRLTVL.